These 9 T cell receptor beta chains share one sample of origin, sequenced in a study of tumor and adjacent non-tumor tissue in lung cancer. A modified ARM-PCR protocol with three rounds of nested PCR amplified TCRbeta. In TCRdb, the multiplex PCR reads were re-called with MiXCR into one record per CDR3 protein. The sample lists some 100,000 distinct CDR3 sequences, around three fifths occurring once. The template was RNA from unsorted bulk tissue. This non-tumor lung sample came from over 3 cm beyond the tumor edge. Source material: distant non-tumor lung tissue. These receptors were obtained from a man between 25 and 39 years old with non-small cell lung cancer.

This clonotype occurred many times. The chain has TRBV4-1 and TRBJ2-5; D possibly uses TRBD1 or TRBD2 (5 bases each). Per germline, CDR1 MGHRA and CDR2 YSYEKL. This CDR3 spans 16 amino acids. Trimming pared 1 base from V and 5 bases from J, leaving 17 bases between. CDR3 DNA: TGCGCCAGCAGCCAAGGGGCCGGGACCCTGAGGGAGACCCAGTACTTC. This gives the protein CASSQGAGTLRETQYF.

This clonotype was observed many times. CDR3 sequence: CATSDGNTDTQYF. As DNA, the CDR3 is TGTGCCACCAGTGATGGCAACACAGATACGCAGTATTTT. The gene calls are TRBV24-1 and TRBJ2-3; no clear D. This CDR3 comprises 13 residues. Between the trimmed V and J ends, which lost 3 bases and 2 bases, there was a span of 5 bases. CDR1 is KGHDR, CDR2 SFDVKD, per germline.

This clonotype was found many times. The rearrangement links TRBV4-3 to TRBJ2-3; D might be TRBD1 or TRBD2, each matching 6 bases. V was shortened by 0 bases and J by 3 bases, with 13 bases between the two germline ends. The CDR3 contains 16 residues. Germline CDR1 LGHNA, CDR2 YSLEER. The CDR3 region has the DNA TGCGCCAGCAGCCAAGATGGGGGGCAGGGGACAGATACGCAGTATTTT. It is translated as CASSQDGGQGTDTQYF.

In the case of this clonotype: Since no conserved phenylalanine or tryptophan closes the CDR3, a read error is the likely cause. CDR3: CASSGTDNEQFL. The CDR3 bases are TGTGCCAGCAGCGGGACGGACAATGAGCAGTTCCTC. This chain links TRBV11-1 with TRBJ2-1, with D perhaps being TRBD1 or TRBD2 (5 bases each). Germline V gene sequence: CDR1 SGHAT, CDR2 FQDESV (reference sequence). The CDR3 contains 12 residues. Trimming took off 5 bases at V and 5 bases at J, with 7 bases between the two ends.

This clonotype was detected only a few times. DNA for the CDR3: TGTGCCAGCAGCTTAGAGGAGACGTTGGAGACCCAGTACTTC. It yields the protein CASSLEETLETQYF. This chain joins TRBV7-9 and TRBJ2-5, with D uncertain. Per germline, CDR1 SEHNR and CDR2 FQNEAQ (reference sequence). The CDR3 covers 14 residues. Trimming removed 1 base from V and 5 bases from J, with 11 bases in between.

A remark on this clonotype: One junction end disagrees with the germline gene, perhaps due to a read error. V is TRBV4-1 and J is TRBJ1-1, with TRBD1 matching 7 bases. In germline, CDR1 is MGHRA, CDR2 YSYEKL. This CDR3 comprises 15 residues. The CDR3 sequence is CASSQGQGWRNEPFF. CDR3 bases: TGCGCCAGCAGCCAAGGACAGGGATGGAGGAATGAACCTTTCTTT.

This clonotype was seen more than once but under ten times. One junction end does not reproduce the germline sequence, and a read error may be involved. CDR3: CNARLAGGQETQYF. The CDR3 nucleotides are TGCAATGCTAGACTAGCGGGGGGCCAAGAGACCCAGTACTTC. This chain connects TRBV20-1 to TRBJ2-5; 13 bases fit TRBD2. CDR3 size: 14 residues. The germline V gene encodes CDR1 DFQATT and CDR2 SNEGSKA (reference sequence).

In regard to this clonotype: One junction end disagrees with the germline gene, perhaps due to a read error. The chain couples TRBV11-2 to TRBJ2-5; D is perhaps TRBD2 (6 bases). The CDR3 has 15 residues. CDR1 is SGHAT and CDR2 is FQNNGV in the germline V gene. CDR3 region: CARSSGGTFVETQYF. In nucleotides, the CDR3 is TGTGCCAGGAGCTCGGGCGGGACCTTTGTGGAGACCCAGTACTTC.

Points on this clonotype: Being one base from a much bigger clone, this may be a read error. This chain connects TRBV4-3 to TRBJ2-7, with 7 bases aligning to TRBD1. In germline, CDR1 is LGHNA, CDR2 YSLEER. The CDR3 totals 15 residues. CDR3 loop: CASCQGTAYTYEQYF. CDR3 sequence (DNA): TGCGCCAGCTGCCAAGGGACAGCGTACACCTACGAGCAGTACTTC.